This T cell receptor (beta chain) was identified in a study of blood T cells in healthy people across ages. This clonotype was seen repeatedly, ten times or more. Germline lookup yields CDR1 SNHLY and CDR2 FYNNEI. V lost 6 bases and J lost 1, with 13 bases in between. This CDR3 is 14 amino acids long. A second PCR, run for roughly 7 to 11 cycles, used a sample-barcoded 5' primer plus a J-beta primer mix. Each cDNA molecule, via a template-switch adaptor with 12 random nucleotides, was tagged. TCRdb passed the 5' RACE reads through MiXCR, listing each CDR3 protein once. The sample shows hundreds of thousands of distinct CDR3 sequences, over 40% of them seen only once.

Sequenced: blood. The sequence derives from a woman aged 80 or over in good health. The chain couples TRBV2 to TRBJ2-7, with D hard to call. The CDR3 is CASSQHSASYEQYF. As DNA, the CDR3 is TGTGCCAGCAGCCAACACTCCGCATCCTACGAGCAGTACTTC.